The T cell receptor (beta chain) described here comes from a study of shared clonotypes between healthy human individuals (dated by TCRdb to the early 2020s). Study-wide context: A couple of women and a few men aged 18 to 49 years were included in the cohort. To estimate repertoire size and how much clonotypes are shared between individuals, the study performed deep sequencing of blood TCR repertoires from roughly five healthy adults. Each donor's leukapheresis produced roughly between roughly 0.85 and 9.5 billion PBMCs. Per donor, three plates each were used for CD4 naive and CD4 memory, two for CD8 naive, and one for CD8 memory. To increase sequencing depth and limit assay-specific biases, different laboratories used diverse techniques to prepare libraries and sequence TCR repertoires.

Using the deep immunoSEQ assay, TCR CDR3 regions were amplified from genomic DNA by multiplex PCR. Extracted genomic DNA from each cell subset was spread evenly across all wells of several immunoSEQ 96-well plates, with each plate serving as a replicate. For sorted subsets, 200 ng of genomic DNA, equivalent to some 30,000 T cell genomes, went into each replicate PCR. Purified libraries were measured with a Qubit 3.0 fluorometer, size-checked on a Bioanalyzer 2100, and measured again with the KAPA Library Quantification kit. Every immunoSEQ 96-well plate was sequenced on a separate single-read 150-cycle Illumina NextSeq 550 flow cell. Under the source paper's analysis protocol: Because the immunoSEQ output included only junctional sequences and no quality scores, the filtering could not be the same as the filtering used for full-length reads. Sequences were annotated with PyIR, a Python wrapper for IgBLAST v1.9, and V/J genes and CDR3 were assigned using IMGT germline references. Any read was removed if the V/J assignment was weak (E-value above 1e-6), the CDR3 was missing, or the read contained stop codons, out-of-frame junctions, or ambiguous translated residues. V3J clonotypes were defined as sequences sharing an identical inferred V gene, J gene, and CDR3 amino acid sequence. To compute the percentage overlap between repertoires, the number of shared unique clonotypes was divided by the size of the smaller repertoire. RTK rarefaction, the Chao1 estimator, and Recon v2.1 estimates of unobserved clonotypes were used to assess repertoire richness. OLGA was used to compute generation probabilities for all TCRbeta clonotypes that the gDNA method yielded from a few donors. TCRdb limited this immuneACCESS table to in-frame rearrangements with V and J called. A share of clones is missing; checked studies link under half to unresolved V genes, and the rest is unexplained. From that table come the V and J calls and clone size; the DNA was used to work out D and trimming. This sample gives just under 350,000 clones in total; more than 60% of them show up just once. The ten largest clones add up to 10% of the sample.

This clone was seen a handful of times. Which antigen it targets is not known. No quality values exist for individual bases; no much larger clone is one base distant. The research as a whole found: Naive subsets generally had larger estimated clonotype richness than memory subsets. Around 5.4% of naive CD4, around 3.5% of naive CD8, roughly 2.4% of memory CD4, and approximately 0.4% of memory CD8 clonotypes were shared across a few donors. Compared with non-shared clonotypes, clonotypes shared by all four sorted-subset donors had higher generation probabilities. Pairwise subsampling indicated that sequencing depth was expected to affect the degree of clonotype sharing among donors. The genetic and exposure-history diversity represented was limited by the small number of donors. Sampling was limited to blood, and TCR repertoires in tissue likely differ from TCR repertoires in blood. Incomplete sequencing was indicated by rarefaction of sorted-subset datasets, despite the large sequencing depth.

From cysteine to phenylalanine, the CDR3 is 14 amino acids long. CDR3 DNA is the only sequence kept; it has 42 bases, read in frame from the first base. The V and J ends are trimmed by 5 bases and 6 bases, leaving 13 bases between them. CDR1 and CDR2, looked up from the germline V gene (reference sequence), are MNHEY and SMNVEV. Donors were healthy HIV-negative adults with no recently reported acute infections or vaccinations. All donors were Caucasian adults living in Nashville, Tennessee, USA. CD4+ T cells were enriched by magnetic negative selection, after which naive cells were positively selected on CD45RA and the negative fraction was taken as the memory subset. Blood was obtained by leukapheresis, after which PBMCs were separated by Ficoll-Histopaque density gradient centrifugation and cryopreserved in liquid nitrogen vapor phase. Purity and quantity of every magnetically sorted T cell population were checked by analytical flow cytometry. Genomic DNA was isolated from each sorted fraction and quantified by UV absorbance on a Nanodrop 2000c.

The clonotype comes from a man aged 30 to 45 in good health. The sequenced sample was memory CD4+ T cells sorted from blood. Explained via the paper, the cell subset or site label denotes: CD45RA-negative fraction. The chain is encoded by TRBV27 joined to TRBJ2-2; the D gene cannot be named for sure. The DNA sequence reads TGTGCCAGCAGTATAGGATTTGGGGCCGGGGAGCTGTTTTTT. It translates to CASSIGFGAGELFF.